These 27 T cell receptor beta chains came from one sample sequenced in a study of PD-L1 blockade in urothelial cancer. Some clones are missing from TCRdb's copy, which holds only in-frame ones; the method was immunoSEQ multiplex PCR. Here the sample spans roughly 51,000 clones, approximately 79% being singletons. Time point meaning: pretreatment peripheral blood. The material sequenced was PBMCs, taken around atezolizumab (anti-PD-L1) treatment. The receptor set was obtained from a man aged 70-80 years with urothelial cancer.

The chain joins TRBV6-5 to TRBJ2-3, with 7 bases aligning to TRBD2. With 7 bases clipped from V and 2 bases from J, the junction kept 3 bases outside the gene matches. The germline gives CDR1 MNHEY, CDR2 SVGAGI. The CDR3 has 13 residues. CDR3 DNA: TGTGCCAGCACCCTAGCGGCCACAGATACGCAGTATTTT. Its translation is CASTLAATDTQYF.

V gene TRBV7-3 combines with J gene TRBJ2-3; 10 bases are shared with TRBD1. CDR1 SGHTA and CDR2 FQGTGA come from the germline V gene. This CDR3 has 15 amino acids. V lost 2 bases and J lost 6; bases outside the gene matches: 5. CDR3 nucleotide sequence: TGTGCCAGCAGCTTAGACAGGGGGCGCGGGGATACGCAGTATTTT. It translates to CASSLDRGRGDTQYF.

This chain uses TRBV19 with TRBJ1-1; D call uncertain. The CDR3 length is 13 residues. Trimming shortened V by 7 bases and J by 3 bases, and 12 bases separated the two germline ends. CDR1 is LNHDA, CDR2 SQIVND, per germline (reference sequence). DNA of the CDR3: TGTGCCAGTAAGAGCGTGTCGGACACTGAAGCTTTCTTT. Protein sequence: CASKSVSDTEAFF.

The CDR3 spells CASSLEYSGNTIYF. The CDR3 coding sequence is TGCGCCAGCAGCTTAGAGTACTCTGGAAACACCATATATTTT. The rearrangement uses TRBV5-1 and TRBJ1-3; D is unresolved. CDR1 and CDR2 from the germline V gene are SGHRS and YFSETQ. The CDR3 is 14 residues long. V was shortened by 2 bases and J by 0 bases, with 6 bases between the two germline ends.

This clone was seen a few times. V and J are TRBV11-3 and TRBJ2-5; 7 nucleotides agree with TRBD2. J lost 4 bases, V lost 5 bases, and 7 bases had no gene match. Per germline, CDR1 SGHNT and CDR2 YENEEA. The length of the CDR3 is 14 residues. As DNA, the CDR3 is TGTGCCAGCAGCCCCTCCGGGGGGATAGAGACCCAGTACTTC. Protein: CASSPSGGIETQYF.

The rearrangement links TRBV19 to TRBJ2-1; a possible D gene is TRBD2 (5 bases). The germline V gene encodes CDR1 LNHDA and CDR2 SQIVND (reference sequence). V lost 1 base and J lost 7, with 8 bases in between. CDR3 length: 13 amino acids. The CDR3 bases are TGTGCCAGTAGTATAGTGCCGGGGAATGAGCAGTTCTTC. Translating it yields CASSIVPGNEQFF.

The sample holds one count of this clone. This chain connects TRBV27 to TRBJ2-7; a weak D match, TRBD1 (6 bases). V was shortened by 4 bases and J by 5 bases, with 9 bases between the two germline ends. Germline CDR1 is MNHEY and CDR2 is SMNVEV (reference sequence). CDR3 length: 12 amino acids. CDR3 region: CASSYGGDEQYF. The CDR3 DNA follows: TGTGCCAGCAGTTATGGGGGCGACGAGCAGTACTTC.

The chain carries TRBV27 and TRBJ1-5; unclear D gene. Trimming took 5 bases from V and 1 from J, leaving 21 bases between them. The CDR3 is 18 amino acids. The germline V gene has CDR1 MNHEY and CDR2 SMNVEV (reference sequence). The CDR3 spells CASSPSGGSRGSNQPQHF. Here the CDR3 DNA reads TGTGCCAGCAGTCCGTCGGGAGGGTCGAGAGGAAGCAATCAGCCCCAGCATTTT.

The J gene is TRBJ1-3, the V gene TRBV30; D is possibly TRBD1 (5 bases). In germline, CDR1 is GTSNPN, CDR2 SVGIG (reference sequence). The CDR3 sequence is 14 residues long. Trimming cost V 2 bases and J 2 bases, with 10 bases left between them. The CDR3 DNA is TGTGCCTGGAGTCTTTACAGGCCTGGAAACACCATATATTTT. This codes for CAWSLYRPGNTIYF. Drawing the rest from reference TRBV30 and TRBJ1-3, the complete variable domain is SQTIHQWPATLVQPVGSPLSLECTVEGTSNPNLYWYRQAAGRGLQLLFYSVGIGQISSEVPQNLSASRPQDRQFILSSKKLLLSDSGFYLCAWSLYRPGNTIYFGEGSWLTVV.

The rearrangement links TRBV30 to TRBJ1-5; D is undetermined. CDR3 length equals 14 residues. V was cut by 3 bases and J by 0 bases, with 9 bases left in between. The germline V gene encodes CDR1 GTSNPN and CDR2 SVGIG (reference sequence). The DNA of the CDR3 is TGTGCCTGGAGGGGGAGATATAGCAATCAGCCCCAGCATTTT. Its protein product is CAWRGRYSNQPQHF.

The CDR3 protein is CASSEFPGGDQETQYF. CDR3 nucleotides: TGCGCCAGCAGCGAGTTCCCAGGGGGCGACCAAGAGACCCAGTACTTC. The chain joins TRBV5-1 to TRBJ2-5; TRBD1 matches 8 bases. From germline, CDR1 is SGHRS and CDR2 YFSETQ. CDR3 length: 16 amino acids. The junction had 8 bases not matched to a gene; V was cut back by 4 bases and J by 0 bases.

The chain couples TRBV6-6 to TRBJ2-7, with 12 bases identical to TRBD2. CDR1 is MNHNY, CDR2 SVGAGI, per germline (reference sequence). The CDR3 contains 15 residues. Trimming took 7 bases from V and 4 from J; bases not matched to a gene: 8. The CDR3 DNA is TGTGCCAGCACCCCGACTAGCGGGAGAGATTACGAGCAGTACTTC. Translating gives CASTPTSGRDYEQYF.

This clone was recorded a few times. The chain has TRBV5-1 and TRBJ2-7; 7 bases are shared with TRBD1. The trim removed 9 bases at V and 6 bases at J, leaving 9 bases unmatched. From germline, CDR1 is SGHRS and CDR2 YFSETQ. The CDR3 is made up of 12 amino acids. In DNA form, the CDR3 reads TGCGCCACTCGTCAGGGGGTAGGCGAGCAGTACTTC. Protein product: CATRQGVGEQYF.

The rearrangement joins TRBV19 to TRBJ2-5; 7 bases match TRBD1. CDR1 is LNHDA, CDR2 SQIVND, per germline (reference sequence). Trimming at V came to 1 base and at J to 8 bases, leaving 4 bases not matched to a gene. The CDR3 is made up of 13 amino acids. In nucleotides, the CDR3 is TGTGCCAGTAGTATAGGACACAGGGGAACCCAGTACTTC. Protein product: CASSIGHRGTQYF.

The CDR3 DNA follows: TGTGCCAGCAGCCAAGAGGGACCCCCCGGGACAGGGGAAAACTACGAGCAGTACTTC. Translating gives CASSQEGPPGTGENYEQYF. The chain has TRBV14 and TRBJ2-7; TRBD1 aligns across 10 bases. The V gene end was trimmed by 0 bases and the J gene end by 3 bases; junction bases not matched to a gene: 14. The CDR3 has 19 residues. Germline V gives CDR1 SGHDN, CDR2 FVKESK.

The chain links TRBV19 to TRBJ2-2; perhaps TRBD1 as D (6 bases). Trimming took off 1 base at V and 1 base at J, with 10 bases between the two ends. Per germline, CDR1 LNHDA and CDR2 SQIVND (reference sequence). The CDR3 runs to 16 residues. The CDR3 region is CASSIANRENTGELFF. The CDR3 nucleotides read TGTGCCAGTAGTATAGCCAACAGGGAGAACACCGGGGAGCTGTTTTTT.

The V and J genes are TRBV11-2 and TRBJ1-1; D may be TRBD1 (5 bases). The CDR3 covers 15 residues. Germline CDR1 SGHAT, CDR2 FQNNGV. V lost 1 base to trimming and J lost 1 base, with 10 bases between them. The CDR3 sequence: CASSLVFGGNTEAFF. For the CDR3, the DNA is TGTGCCAGCAGCTTAGTCTTCGGGGGGAACACTGAAGCTTTCTTT.

The chain carries TRBV28 and TRBJ1-2, with 9 bases that match TRBD1. Germline CDR1 reads MDHEN; CDR2 reads SYDVKM. CDR3 length: 14 residues. V lost 5 bases to trimming and J lost 1 base; unmatched junction nucleotides: 2. CDR3 in DNA: TGTGCCAGCAGTACGGGACAGGGTAACTATGGCTACACCTTC. It translates to CASSTGQGNYGYTF.

The J gene is TRBJ2-7, the V gene TRBV27, with a possible D match to TRBD1 (6 bases). Trimming removed 3 bases at V and 4 bases at J, with 10 bases between. The CDR3 has 13 residues. Per the germline V gene, CDR1 is MNHEY and CDR2 is SMNVEV (reference sequence). The CDR3 reads CASSFRQGYEQYF. The CDR3 bases are TGTGCCAGCAGTTTCCGCCAGGGGTACGAGCAGTACTTC.

This chain uses TRBV9 with TRBJ2-1, with D unclear. The CDR3 extends over 13 amino acids. V was cut by 0 bases and J by 6 bases, with 7 bases left in between. Germline V gene data show CDR1 as SGDLS and CDR2 as YYNGEE. CDR3 coding DNA: TGTGCCAGCAGCGTAGCTACGGGCAATGAGCAGTTCTTC. It is translated as CASSVATGNEQFF.

This clone has just a few counts. The rearrangement uses TRBV7-8 and TRBJ2-3, with D tentatively TRBD1 (6 bases). Germline CDR1 SGHVS, CDR2 FQNEAQ. The V end lost 2 bases, the J end lost 2 bases, and 8 bases lay between the germline ends. This CDR3 has 14 amino acids. The CDR3 coding sequence is TGTGCCAGCAGCTTAAGGACAGCCACAGATACGCAGTATTTT. This codes for CASSLRTATDTQYF.

CDR3 in amino acids: CASSWGTGSEAFF. DNA for the CDR3: TGCGCCAGCAGCTGGGGGACAGGGTCTGAAGCTTTCTTT. The chain joins TRBV5-1 to TRBJ1-1, with 9 bases lining up with TRBD1. The J segment lost 6 bases and the V segment lost 3 bases, leaving 3 bases of the junction unmatched. CDR3 length equals 13 residues. Per germline, CDR1 SGHRS and CDR2 YFSETQ.

There are a few counts of this clone. This chain connects TRBV5-1 to TRBJ1-5, with 11 bases identical to TRBD1. With 4 bases clipped from V and 1 base from J, the junction kept 4 bases outside the gene matches. This CDR3 spans 16 amino acids. Germline V gene sequence: CDR1 SGHRS, CDR2 YFSETQ. The CDR3 nucleotides are TGCGCCAGCAGCCCAGGGGACAGGGGGAGCAATCAGCCCCAGCATTTT. Encoded protein: CASSPGDRGSNQPQHF.

The CDR3 reads CASRRTGNSNQPQHF. Written as DNA, the CDR3 is TGTGCCAGCAGACGGACAGGGAATAGCAATCAGCCCCAGCATTTT. V is TRBV6-5 and J is TRBJ1-5; 8 nucleotides line up with TRBD1. Trimming at V came to 6 bases and at J to 0 bases, leaving 4 bases not matched to a gene. The CDR3 runs to 15 residues. Germline V lookup: CDR1 MNHEY, CDR2 SVGAGI.

The chain links TRBV7-8 to TRBJ2-2, with D maybe TRBD2 (5 bases). This CDR3 has 15 amino acids. Germline V gene data show CDR1 as SGHVS and CDR2 as FQNEAQ. V dropped 1 base and J dropped 5 bases, with 11 bases sitting between them. DNA of the CDR3: TGTGCCAGCAGCTTAGGGAATGAGGGAACCGGGGAGCTGTTTTTT. Its protein product is CASSLGNEGTGELFF.

CDR3: CASSKGGPGNTIYF. As DNA, the CDR3 is TGTGCCAGCAGCAAAGGTGGCCCTGGAAACACCATATATTTT. This chain uses TRBV21-1 with TRBJ1-3; the table's D gene call, TRBD1, was not cross checked with the DNA. TRBV21-1 is a known pseudogene. CDR3 size: 14 residues.

This rearrangement joins TRBV7-2 to TRBJ2-7; 12 nucleotides agree with TRBD2. This CDR3 is built from 15 residues. V was pared by 5 bases and J by 3 bases, with 5 bases of the junction left unmatched. Germline V CDR1 and CDR2: SGHTA, FQGNSA. The chain's CDR3 is CASSLRTSGNYEQYF. Here the CDR3 DNA reads TGTGCCAGCAGCCTCCGGACTAGCGGGAACTACGAGCAGTACTTC.